Here is one TCR beta chain with its context. This CDR3 has 14 amino acids. The germline V gene encodes CDR1 SGHDT and CDR2 YYEEEE. The junction had 7 bases not matched to a gene; V was cut back by 4 bases and J by 6 bases. The source of the sample is a study of glioma-infiltrating T cells after dendritic cell vaccination. The immunoSEQ assay amplified TCRB CDR3 from up to roughly 2 ug DNA. Some clones are missing from TCRdb's copy, which holds only in-frame ones; the method was immunoSEQ multiplex PCR. Of about 95,000 clones in the sample, under 90% were seen once. All glioblastoma patients lacked an isocitrate dehydrogenase mutation.

The rearrangement links TRBV5-6 to TRBJ2-7; TRBD1 aligns across 10 bases. This sequence originates from a human donor with glioblastoma. The material sequenced was blood, taken before dendritic cell vaccination. CDR3: CASSVRDRGAEQYF. The CDR3 DNA sequence: TGTGCCAGCAGCGTGCGGGACAGGGGCGCCGAGCAGTACTTC. Looking up the rest from reference TRBV5-6 and TRBJ2-7 gives the full variable domain: DAGVTQSPTHLIKTRGQQVTLRCSPKSGHDTVSWYQQALGQGPQFIFQYYEEEERQRGNFPDRFSGHQFPNYSSELNVNALLLGDSALYLCASSVRDRGAEQYFGPGTRLTVT.